This paragraph covers one T cell receptor beta chain sequence. Its cognate antigen is unknown. This was the immunoSEQ version 4 assay in survey mode. Measured with immunoSEQ multiplex PCR; TCRdb has only the in-frame clones, and not every one. The sample consists of some 16,000 clones, roughly two thirds of them appearing once. These data are taken from a study of persistence of HIV-infected CD4 T cells. Study-level background: Blood samples, up to about 180 mL, came from multiple time points, except two leukapheresis donors sampled once.

Lysates of CMV-infected fibroblasts at 10 ug/mL stimulated these cells. CD4+ T cells upregulating both CD40 ligand and CD69 were sorted as responding cells. An approximately 18-hour stimulation of CD8-depleted PBMCs used anti-CD28/CD49d costimulation, CD40-blocking antibody and enfuvirtide. CDR1 and CDR2 (germline): GTSNPN, SVGIG (reference sequence). The CDR3 contains 15 residues. Trimming at V came to 0 bases and at J to 0 bases, leaving 4 bases not matched to a gene. This TCR was recovered from an adult woman with HIV who was CMV-seropositive. This material consisted of CD4+ T cells sorted from PBMCs after approximately 19-hour stimulation, taken from a patient who received antiretroviral therapy. The gene calls are TRBV30 and TRBJ1-1, with 7 bases fitting TRBD1. As DNA, the CDR3 is TGTGCCTGGAGTGTTAGGGGGCGCCTGAACACTGAAGCTTTCTTT. Amino acid sequence: CAWSVRGRLNTEAFF.